What follows are 18 T cell receptor beta chains derived from one specimen sequenced in a study of T cell responses to AZD1222 COVID-19 vaccine. Assay: immunoSEQ multiplex PCR; the TCRdb copy retains only in-frame clones and omits some. The table records about 96,000 clones, roughly 88% of them present only once. The sample here was peripheral blood, taken on day 0 of AZD1222 vaccination. These receptors were taken from an adult in good health.

The chain employs TRBV6-2 or TRBV6-3 and TRBJ2-7, with D possibly being TRBD2 (6 bases). Trimming removed 0 bases from V and 2 bases from J, with 8 bases in between. Germline V gene data show CDR1 as MNHEY and CDR2 as SVGEGT. The CDR3 extends over 14 amino acids. CDR3 amino acids: CASSYSGGPYEQYF. The CDR3 nucleotides read TGTGCCAGCAGTTACTCGGGGGGTCCCTACGAGCAGTACTTC.

A few counts support this clone. The V gene is TRBV6-2 or TRBV6-3, the J gene TRBJ1-1; no clear D gene. Germline-derived CDR1 and CDR2 are MNHEY and SVGEGT. Trimming took 0 bases from V and 1 from J, leaving 6 bases between them. The CDR3 spans 14 residues. The CDR3 DNA follows: TGTGCCAGCAGTTACTCGTTACAGAACACTGAAGCTTTCTTT. Amino acid sequence: CASSYSLQNTEAFF.

The chain is built from TRBV6-1 and TRBJ2-1, with D perhaps matching TRBD1 (6 bases). Germline V gene data show CDR1 as MNHNS and CDR2 as SASEGT. With 2 bases removed from V and 0 bases from J, the gap between germline ends came to 8 bases. The CDR3 sequence is 15 residues long. The CDR3 region has the DNA TGTGCCAGCAGTGAAACAGGGAGCTCCTACAATGAGCAGTTCTTC. The encoded protein is CASSETGSSYNEQFF.

This chain joins TRBV27 and TRBJ2-6; no reliable D call. CDR3 size: 16 residues. Trimming took off 6 bases at V and 1 base at J, with 13 bases between the two ends. CDR1 and CDR2 from the germline V gene are MNHEY and SMNVEV (reference sequence). CDR3 nucleotide sequence: TGTGCCAGCAGCCCCCCCTTTGGGTCTGGGGCCAACGTCCTGACTTTC. Protein sequence: CASSPPFGSGANVLTF. The entire variable domain, with the rest obtained from reference TRBV27 and TRBJ2-6, is as follows: EAQVTQNPRYLITVTGKKLTVTCSQNMNHEYMSWYRQDPGLGLRQIYYSMNVEVTDKGDVPEGYKVSRKEKRNFPLILESPSPNQTSLYFCASSPPFGSGANVLTFGAGSRLTVL.

The chain uses TRBV27 and TRBJ1-5; no clear D gene. Per the germline V gene, CDR1 is MNHEY and CDR2 is SMNVEV (reference sequence). This CDR3 region has 15 residues. V was pared by 3 bases and J by 10 bases, with 19 bases between. Here the CDR3 reads CASSLRGPSNRPQHF. The CDR3 DNA follows: TGTGCCAGCAGTTTGAGAGGGCCAAGCAATCGACCCCAGCATTTT.

V and J are TRBV6-5 and TRBJ2-7; 9 bases are shared with TRBD1. The germline gives CDR1 MNHEY, CDR2 SVGAGI. J gave up 4 bases and V 6 bases, and 7 bases lay outside the gene matches. The length of the CDR3 is 14 residues. This CDR3 reads CASSRDRDRYEQYF. Written as DNA, the CDR3 is TGTGCCAGCAGCCGGGACAGGGATCGATACGAGCAGTACTTC.

The V call is TRBV4-2, the J call TRBJ2-7; D possibly corresponds to TRBD2 (5 bases). Germline lookup yields CDR1 LGHNA and CDR2 YNFKEQ. The CDR3 runs 16 residues. V was shortened by 6 bases and J by 0 bases, with 18 bases between the two germline ends. The CDR3 nucleotides read TGTGCCAGCAGTCCTATTGCCCGAGGGAGCTCCTACGAGCAGTACTTC. It encodes CASSPIARGSSYEQYF.

This clone was seen a handful of times. V and J are TRBV7-3 and TRBJ2-2; weak D call: TRBD1 (6 bases). The CDR3 has 14 amino acids. Trimming removed 6 bases from V and 6 bases from J, with 14 bases in between. The germline V gene has CDR1 SGHTA and CDR2 FQGTGA. CDR3 sequence (DNA): TGTGCCAGCAGAGCACAGGGTGCGGCCGGGGAGCTGTTTTTT. Translation: CASRAQGAAGELFF.

The J gene is TRBJ1-3, the V gene TRBV30; TRBD1 matches 7 bases. CDR1 and CDR2 (germline): GTSNPN, SVGIG (reference sequence). V gave up 7 bases and J gave up 0 bases; unmatched junction bases: 12. The CDR3 length is 16 residues. CDR3 bases: TGTGCCTCGGACCAGGGGGGGCTTAGCTCTGGAAACACCATATATTTT. Its translation is CASDQGGLSSGNTIYF.

The chain combines TRBV5-1 with TRBJ2-7; TRBD1 matches at 7 bases. The CDR3 covers 15 residues. Germline assignment: CDR1 SGHRS and CDR2 YFSETQ. V lost 1 base, J lost 3 bases, and 7 bases stayed unmatched. DNA of the CDR3: TGCGCCAGCAGCTTGCGTCCTGGACAGGACTACGAGCAGTACTTC. Residues: CASSLRPGQDYEQYF.

The sample holds one count of this clone. This chain joins TRBV2 and TRBJ2-7; D ambiguous. The V and J ends lost 7 bases and 0 bases respectively, with 1 base between them. CDR3 size: 10 residues. Germline V gene lookup returns CDR1 SNHLY and CDR2 FYNNEI. The CDR3 region has the DNA TGTGCCAGCAACTCCTACGAGCAGTACTTC. It translates to CASNSYEQYF.

The chain recombines TRBV6-5 with TRBJ2-7, with D possibly matching TRBD1 (6 bases). The CDR3 has 13 residues. Germline loops: CDR1 MNHEY, CDR2 SVGAGI. V was pared by 8 bases and J by 4 bases, with 15 bases between. The CDR3 sequence: CASQAGQQYEQYF. In DNA form, the CDR3 reads TGTGCCAGCCAGGCCGGACAGCAGTACGAGCAGTACTTC.

This clone occurred once. J is TRBJ1-1 and V is TRBV10-3; D call uncertain. The CDR3 runs 14 residues. Per the germline V gene, CDR1 is ENHRY and CDR2 is SYGVKD. The germline V and J ends were trimmed by 6 bases and 0 bases, with 11 bases remaining between them. The CDR3 DNA sequence: TGTGCCATCAGCCCCCCCGGTATGAACACTGAAGCTTTCTTT. Translating it yields CAISPPGMNTEAFF.

J is TRBJ2-3 and V is TRBV2; no firm D call. CDR3 size: 15 residues. Germline V lookup: CDR1 SNHLY, CDR2 FYNNEI. The germline V and J ends were trimmed by 3 bases and 1 base, with 11 bases remaining between them. DNA of the CDR3: TGTGCCAGCAGTGACGTAGGAGCCGGCACAGATACGCAGTATTTT. Protein sequence: CASSDVGAGTDTQYF.

The table lists this clone with a count of one. This chain uses TRBV9 with TRBJ1-6; unclear D gene. V lost 0 bases, J lost 9 bases, and 7 bases lay in between. CDR1 SGDLS and CDR2 YYNGEE come from the germline V gene. This CDR3 contains 13 residues. CDR3 residues: CASSVVEFSPLHF. The CDR3 nucleotides read TGTGCCAGCAGCGTAGTCGAGTTTTCACCCCTCCACTTT.

The J gene is TRBJ1-2, the V gene TRBV5-1; TRBD1 aligns across 8 bases. The germline V gene encodes CDR1 SGHRS and CDR2 YFSETQ. The CDR3 extends over 13 amino acids. V trimming: 2 bases; J trimming: 8 bases; junction bases outside the gene matches: 5. DNA of the CDR3: TGCGCCAGCAGCTTAGGACAGGGAAGCGGCTACACCTTC. Its protein product is CASSLGQGSGYTF. Based on the CDR3 plus reference TRBV5-1 and TRBJ1-2, the full variable domain is KAGVTQTPRYLIKTRGQQVTLSCSPISGHRSVSWYQQTPGQGLQFLFEYFSETQRNKGNFPGRFSGRQFSNSRSEMNVSTLELGDSALYLCASSLGQGSGYTFGSGTRLTVV.

The V call is TRBV18, the J call TRBJ1-1; possibly TRBD1 for D (5 bases). Trimming pared 2 bases from V and 7 bases from J, leaving 14 bases between. The germline V gene encodes CDR1 KGHSH and CDR2 LQKENI. The CDR3 runs to 14 residues. CDR3 region: CASSPSQGAYEAFF. In DNA form, the CDR3 reads TGTGCCAGCTCACCAAGTCAGGGCGCTTATGAAGCTTTCTTT. The whole variable domain, filled in from reference TRBV18 and TRBJ1-1, reads NAGVMQNPRHLVRRRGQEARLRCSPMKGHSHVYWYRQLPEEGLKFMVYLQKENIIDESGMPKERFSAEFPKEGPSILRIQQVVRGDSAAYFCASSPSQGAYEAFFGQGTRLTVV.

Only one count was recorded for this clone. The CDR3 DNA sequence: TGCATCGTAGGGAGTGAAGGGCAGTATTTT. Translated, it gives CIVGSEGQYF. The rearrangement joins TRBV20-1 to TRBJ2-3, with D perhaps TRBD2 (5 bases). This CDR3 is 10 amino acids long. CDR1 is DFQATT, CDR2 SNEGSKA, per germline (reference sequence).